This T cell receptor beta chain was captured by sequencing in a study of blood T cell repertoires in COVID-19 (dated by TCRdb to 2020 to 2021). For context, the study as a whole: Samples from collaborators originated in the United States, Italy and Spain and spanned both the acute and convalescent phases of COVID-19. The material from the prospective study consisted of cDNA or gDNA derived from T cells, B-cell-depleted T cells, or PBMCs. The dataset comprised deeply sampled blood TCRbeta repertoires from subjects exposed to, actively infected with, or recovered from COVID-19. The sample metadata nearly always contained a de-identified subject ID, COVID-19 status, age in years and sex. A freely available public database, intended as a resource for researchers studying the immune response to SARS-CoV-2, is where the repertoires were released. Where available, HLA class I and class II types were taken from metadata supplied by the sample provider and were not determined by assay-based typing. The samples were drawn from the first 160 participants of the ongoing ImmuneRACE study and from over 950 subjects provided by 6 global collaborators.

As for this clone: Its recognized antigen is unknown. No much larger clone is present one base from it, and per-base qualities are unavailable.

The junction shows trimming of 1 base on V and 2 bases on J, plus 9 bases between the germline ends. CDR1 and CDR2 were assigned from the germline V gene (reference sequence) as SGHAT and FQDESV. The CDR3 sequence holds 14 residues, the cysteine and phenylalanine included. Just CDR3 DNA is preserved here, 42 bases in frame from base 1. Overall study outcomes, separate from this receptor: How much clinical and demographic metadata was included differed by source and by participant, and the metadata was provided uncurated.

In Seattle, one collaborating source enrolled patients while the infection was active and tracked those patients longitudinally over the course of disease. Each collaborating institution followed its own protocols to collect whole blood in K2EDTA tubes. For TCRbeta analysis, collaborators shipped samples as frozen whole blood, isolated PBMCs, or DNA extracted from either of those sample types. TCRbeta CDR3 regions were amplified from genomic DNA by means of the immunoSEQ Assay, a bias-controlled multiplex PCR. In the authors' own workflow: Within the assay, amplification of reference gene primers was used to estimate how many nucleated cells each sample contained. Sequence reads were collapsed and filtered to measure the absolute abundance of every unique TCRbeta CDR3 rearrangement. For each sample, productive Simpson clonality was calculated as the square root of Simpson's diversity index over productive rearrangements. Drawn from immuneACCESS, this table holds only the in-frame rearrangements with V and J called that TCRdb kept. Clones are partly lost; checked studies trace under half to an unresolved V gene and leave the rest unexplained. Clone size and V and J calls were adopted from that table, with D and trimming inferred from the DNA. The sample records roughly 250,000 clones, 85% to 90% of which are singletons. The ten largest clonotypes hold approximately 12% of the sample.

The specimen was peripheral blood. The chain is encoded by TRBV11-1 joined to TRBJ2-7; there is no confident call for the D gene. This sequence originates from a woman aged 25 to 39 with COVID-19, enrolled during active disease. The sequence in DNA is TGTGCCAGCAGCTTAGGCGCACGCACCTACGAGCAGTACTTC. This is translated as CASSLGARTYEQYF.